This T cell receptor beta chain was documented in a study of T cells after yellow fever vaccination (dated by TCRdb to the late 2010s). Turning to the overall study: The SMART-Seq v4 Ultra Low Input RNA kit was used to prepare libraries from fractions with low cell numbers. The cohort comprised two healthy male donors, one aged 18 to 29 and one aged 30 to 39 years. Bulk PBMC replicates and cell subsets were isolated from blood drawn at multiple timepoints before and after both primary and secondary immunization. To follow T-cell clones before and after primary and booster YFV17D yellow fever vaccination, bulk TCR alpha and beta repertoires were sequenced over time. Here is what the overall study found, with its caveats: Because the study included only a couple of donors, the extent to which the findings can be generalized is limited. After the booster, most clones that had expanded after primary vaccination were detected again (about 97% of CD4 and 70% to 90% of CD8), suggesting broad maintenance of memory. Computational filtering was required because FACS-sorted repertoires could contain abundant contaminating clonotypes from the bulk population. The secondary T-cell response was found to be weaker but faster than the primary response, with a peak reached on day 5 rather than on day 15. A small fraction of clonotypes appeared in both the CD4 and CD8 compartments, likely as a result of convergent recombination.

This specimen's treatment or condition label, interpreted: live attenuated yellow fever vaccine strain. PBMCs were isolated from peripheral blood using a standard Ficoll-Paque protocol. Dynabeads CD4 and CD8 positive selection kits were used to isolate the CD4 and CD8 T-cell fractions. TriZol was used to extract RNA from bulk PBMCs, from CD4 and CD8 fractions, and from dextramer-positive and dextramer-negative fractions. Worth noting for this clonotype: Its antigen has not been determined. Qualities for individual bases were not recorded, and no much larger clone is one base off.

Synthesis of TCR cDNA relied on 5'RACE template switching, a step that introduced a universal primer site along with unique molecular identifiers. Priming of cDNA synthesis was performed from both the TCR alpha and TCR beta constant segments. Two PCR steps were used to amplify libraries, with sample barcodes and sequencing adapters being added in the second step. Sequencing of libraries was done on Illumina HiSeq 2500 (2x100 bp) or NovaSeq (2x150 bp). In the paper's pipeline: Demultiplexing of reads and collapsing into UMI consensus sequences were performed with MIGEC, and V(D)J alignment was carried out with MiXCR. Clonotypes responding to the vaccine were identified with edgeR on replicate PBMC samples, with the criteria of FDR below 0.01 and a log2 fold change above 5 up to day 15. Each bulk clonotype was labeled CD4 or CD8 based on which sequenced repertoire, CD4 or CD8, contained the clonotype at higher abundance. TCRdb reanalyzed the raw reads on its own, using fastp at Q25 for trimming and MiXCR for clone calling, and kept in-frame beta chains. Each CDR3 protein gets just one entry, which takes the most common genes and DNA from the rows behind it. The V and J calls reflect TCRdb's pipeline rather than the authors' work. Counted in this sample were a few hundred thousand distinct CDR3 sequences; about 7% of them appeared once. The ten largest clones capture roughly 0.9% of the sample.

For CDR1 and CDR2, the germline V gene lists MNHEY and SVGAGI. V loses 2 bases of germline sequence and J loses 1 base, and the interval between the two ends is 11 bases. The CDR3, from cysteine to phenylalanine, totals 15 residues. The kept DNA is CDR3 alone, 45 bases in frame from the first base. The sequencing used CD4+ T cells sorted from PBMCs, collected 15 days after the yellow fever booster vaccination. The sequence was collected from a man aged 30 to 39 who received the YFV17D yellow fever vaccine. This chain joins TRBV6-5 to TRBJ1-1, with the identity of the D gene unclear. The CDR3 protein: CASSYHWTTNTEAFF. The DNA sequence is as follows: TGTGCCAGCAGTTACCATTGGACTACGAACACTGAAGCTTTCTTT.